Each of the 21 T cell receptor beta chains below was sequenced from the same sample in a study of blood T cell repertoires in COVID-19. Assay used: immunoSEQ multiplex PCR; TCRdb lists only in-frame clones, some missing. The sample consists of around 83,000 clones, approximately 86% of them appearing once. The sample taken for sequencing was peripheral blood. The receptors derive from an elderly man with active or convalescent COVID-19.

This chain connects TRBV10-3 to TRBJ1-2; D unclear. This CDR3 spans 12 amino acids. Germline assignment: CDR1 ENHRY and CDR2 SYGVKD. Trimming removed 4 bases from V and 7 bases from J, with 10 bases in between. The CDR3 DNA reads TGTGCCATCAGTGGTGAGGTGTCTGGCTACACCTTC. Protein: CAISGEVSGYTF.

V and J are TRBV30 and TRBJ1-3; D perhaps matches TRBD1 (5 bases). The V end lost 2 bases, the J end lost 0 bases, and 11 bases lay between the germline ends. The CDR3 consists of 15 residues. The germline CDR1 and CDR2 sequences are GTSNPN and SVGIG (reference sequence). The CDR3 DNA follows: TGTGCCTGGAGTAATACTGACAGCTCTGGAAACACCATATATTTT. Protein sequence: CAWSNTDSSGNTIYF.

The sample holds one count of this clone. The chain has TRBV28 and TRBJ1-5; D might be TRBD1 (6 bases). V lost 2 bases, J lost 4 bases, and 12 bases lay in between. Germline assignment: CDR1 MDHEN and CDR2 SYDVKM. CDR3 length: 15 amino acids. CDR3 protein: CASSLGGGGNQPQHF. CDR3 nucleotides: TGTGCCAGCAGTTTAGGGGGCGGTGGGAATCAGCCCCAGCATTTT.

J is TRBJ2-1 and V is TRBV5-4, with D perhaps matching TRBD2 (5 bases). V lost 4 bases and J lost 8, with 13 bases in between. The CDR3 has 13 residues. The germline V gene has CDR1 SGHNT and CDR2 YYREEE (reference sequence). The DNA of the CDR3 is TGTGCCAGCAGCGGGCGGGTAGTCGATGAGCAGTTCTTC. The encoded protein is CASSGRVVDEQFF.

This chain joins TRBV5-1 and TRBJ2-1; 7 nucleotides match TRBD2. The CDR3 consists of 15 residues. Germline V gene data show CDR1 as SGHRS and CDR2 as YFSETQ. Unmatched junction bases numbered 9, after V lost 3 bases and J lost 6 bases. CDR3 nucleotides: TGCGCCAGCAGCTATAGACTAGCCAACTCCAATGAGCAGTTCTTC. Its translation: CASSYRLANSNEQFF.

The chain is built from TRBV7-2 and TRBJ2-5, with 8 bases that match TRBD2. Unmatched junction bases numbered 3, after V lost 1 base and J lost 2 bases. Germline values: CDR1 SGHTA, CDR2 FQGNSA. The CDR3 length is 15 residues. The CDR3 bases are TGTGCCAGCAGCTTAGGCGCGGGGGGACAAGAGACCCAGTACTTC. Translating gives CASSLGAGGQETQYF.

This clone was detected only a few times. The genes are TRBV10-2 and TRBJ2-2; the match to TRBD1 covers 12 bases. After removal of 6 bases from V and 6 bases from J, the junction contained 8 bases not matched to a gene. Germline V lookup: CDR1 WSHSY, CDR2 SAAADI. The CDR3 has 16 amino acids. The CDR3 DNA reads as TGCGCCAGCAGGCCCGGGACAGGGGGCGCCTCCGGGGAGCTGTTTTTT. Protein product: CASRPGTGGASGELFF.

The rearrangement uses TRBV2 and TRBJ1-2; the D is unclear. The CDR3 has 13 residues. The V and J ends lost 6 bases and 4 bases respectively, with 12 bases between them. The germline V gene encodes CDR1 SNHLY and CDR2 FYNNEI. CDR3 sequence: CASRAAVRYGYTF. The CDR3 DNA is TGTGCCAGCAGGGCCGCGGTACGCTATGGCTACACCTTC.

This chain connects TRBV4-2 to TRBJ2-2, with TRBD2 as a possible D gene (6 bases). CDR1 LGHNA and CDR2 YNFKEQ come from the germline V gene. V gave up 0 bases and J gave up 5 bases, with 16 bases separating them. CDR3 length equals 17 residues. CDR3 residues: CASSQEAGPMITGELFF. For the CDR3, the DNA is TGTGCCAGCAGCCAAGAGGCGGGACCCATGATTACCGGGGAGCTGTTTTTT.

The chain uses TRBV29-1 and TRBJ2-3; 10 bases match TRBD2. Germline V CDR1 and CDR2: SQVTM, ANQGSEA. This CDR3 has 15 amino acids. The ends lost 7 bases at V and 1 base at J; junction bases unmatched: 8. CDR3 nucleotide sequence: TGCAGCGCTGGAATAGCGGGGGGCCGCACAGATACGCAGTATTTT. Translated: CSAGIAGGRTDTQYF.

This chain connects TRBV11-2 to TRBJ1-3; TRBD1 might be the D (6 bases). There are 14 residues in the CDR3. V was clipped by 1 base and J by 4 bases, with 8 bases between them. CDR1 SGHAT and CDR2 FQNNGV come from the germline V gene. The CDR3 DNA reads TGTGCCAGCAGCTTAGCCCAGGGGGGAAACACCATATATTTT. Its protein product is CASSLAQGGNTIYF.

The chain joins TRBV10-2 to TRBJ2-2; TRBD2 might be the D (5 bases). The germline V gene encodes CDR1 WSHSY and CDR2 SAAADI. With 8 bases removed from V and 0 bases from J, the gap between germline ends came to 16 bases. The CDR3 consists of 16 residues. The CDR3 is CASGGKRIANTGELFF. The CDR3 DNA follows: TGCGCCAGCGGAGGAAAAAGGATCGCGAACACCGGGGAGCTGTTTTTT.

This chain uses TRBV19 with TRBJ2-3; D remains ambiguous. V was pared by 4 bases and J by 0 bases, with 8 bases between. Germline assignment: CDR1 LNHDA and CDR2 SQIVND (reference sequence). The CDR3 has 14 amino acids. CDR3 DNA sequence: TGTGCCAGTAGTAAGAGACTCAGCACAGATACGCAGTATTTT. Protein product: CASSKRLSTDTQYF. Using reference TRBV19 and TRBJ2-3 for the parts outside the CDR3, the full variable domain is DGGITQSPKYLFRKEGQNVTLSCEQNLNHDAMYWYRQDPGQGLRLIYYSQIVNDFQKGDIAEGYSVSREKKESFPLTVTSAQKNPTAFYLCASSKRLSTDTQYFGPGTRLTVL.

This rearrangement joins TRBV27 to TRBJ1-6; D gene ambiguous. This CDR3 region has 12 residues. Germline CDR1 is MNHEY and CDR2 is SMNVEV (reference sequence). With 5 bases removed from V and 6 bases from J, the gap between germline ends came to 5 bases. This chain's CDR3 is CASSPVNSPLHF. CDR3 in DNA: TGTGCCAGCAGTCCGGTTAATTCACCCCTCCACTTT.

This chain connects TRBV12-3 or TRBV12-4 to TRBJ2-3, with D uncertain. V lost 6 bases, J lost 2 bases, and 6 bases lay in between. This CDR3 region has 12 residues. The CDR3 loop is CASRSITDTQYF. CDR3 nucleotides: TGTGCCAGCAGATCAATCACAGATACGCAGTATTTT.

CDR3 loop: CASSPGGADPNYGYTF. In nucleotides, the CDR3 is TGTGCCAGCAGCCCGGGGGGGGCAGACCCTAACTATGGCTACACCTTC. This chain uses TRBV28 with TRBJ1-2, with D possibly being TRBD1 (6 bases). Germline loops: CDR1 MDHEN, CDR2 SYDVKM. V was shortened by 6 bases and J by 0 bases, with 17 bases between the two germline ends. The CDR3 is 16 residues long.

Here the CDR3 DNA reads TGTGCCAGCATGGGCAGTAAAGAGACCCAGTACTTC. Translating gives CASMGSKETQYF. The rearrangement joins TRBV6-5 to TRBJ2-5; D remains ambiguous. V dropped 7 bases and J dropped 3 bases, with 9 bases sitting between them. The germline V gene encodes CDR1 MNHEY and CDR2 SVGAGI. The CDR3 consists of 12 residues.

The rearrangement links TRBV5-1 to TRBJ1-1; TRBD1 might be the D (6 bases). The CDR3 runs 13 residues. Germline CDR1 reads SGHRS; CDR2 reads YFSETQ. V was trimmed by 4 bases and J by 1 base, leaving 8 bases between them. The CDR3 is CASSQQGNTEAFF. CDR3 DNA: TGCGCCAGCAGCCAACAGGGGAACACTGAAGCTTTCTTT.

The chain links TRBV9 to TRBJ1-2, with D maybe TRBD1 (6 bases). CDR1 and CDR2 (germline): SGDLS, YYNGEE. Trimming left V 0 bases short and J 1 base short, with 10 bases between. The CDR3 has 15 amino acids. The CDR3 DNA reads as TGTGCCAGCAGCGTAGACGGACAGCTTAACTATGGCTACACCTTC. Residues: CASSVDGQLNYGYTF.

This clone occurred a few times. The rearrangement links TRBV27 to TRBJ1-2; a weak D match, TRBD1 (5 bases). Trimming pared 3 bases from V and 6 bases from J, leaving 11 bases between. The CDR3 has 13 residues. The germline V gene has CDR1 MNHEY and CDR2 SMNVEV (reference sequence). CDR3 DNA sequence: TGTGCCAGCAGTTTCCAGGGATACAATGGCTACACCTTC. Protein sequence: CASSFQGYNGYTF.

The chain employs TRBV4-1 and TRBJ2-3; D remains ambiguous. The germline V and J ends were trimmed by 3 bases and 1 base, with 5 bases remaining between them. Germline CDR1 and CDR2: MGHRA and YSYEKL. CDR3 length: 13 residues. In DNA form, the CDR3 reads TGCGCCAGCAGCCAGGCGGGCACAGATACGCAGTATTTT. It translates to CASSQAGTDTQYF.